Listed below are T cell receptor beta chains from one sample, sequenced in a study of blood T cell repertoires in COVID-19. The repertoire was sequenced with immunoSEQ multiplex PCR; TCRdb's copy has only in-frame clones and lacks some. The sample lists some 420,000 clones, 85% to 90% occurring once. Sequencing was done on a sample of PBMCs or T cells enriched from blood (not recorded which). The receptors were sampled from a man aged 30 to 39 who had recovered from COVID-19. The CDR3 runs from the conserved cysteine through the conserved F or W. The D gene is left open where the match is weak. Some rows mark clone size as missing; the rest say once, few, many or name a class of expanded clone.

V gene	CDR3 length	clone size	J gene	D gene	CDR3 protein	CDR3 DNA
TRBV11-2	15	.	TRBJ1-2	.	CASSPRQESNYGYTF	TGTGCCAGCAGTCCGCGACAGGAGAGTAACTATGGCTACACCTTC
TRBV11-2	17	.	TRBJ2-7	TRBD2	CASSLRTSTSRTYEQYF	TGTGCCAGCAGCTTGAGGACATCGACTAGCAGAACCTACGAGCAGTACTTC
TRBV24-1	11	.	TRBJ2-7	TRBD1	CATSQGAEQYF	TGTGCCACGTCACAGGGGGCCGAGCAGTACTTC
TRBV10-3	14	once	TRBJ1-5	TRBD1	CAIRGQGDDQPQHF	TGTGCCATCAGAGGACAGGGCGATGATCAGCCCCAGCATTTT
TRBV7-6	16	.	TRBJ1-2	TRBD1	CASSSIRQGLIYGYTF	TGTGCCAGCAGCTCCATTAGACAGGGCCTAATCTATGGCTACACCTTC
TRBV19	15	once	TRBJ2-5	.	CASSIGGPFQETQYF	TGTGCCAGTAGTATAGGGGGGCCATTCCAAGAGACCCAGTACTTC
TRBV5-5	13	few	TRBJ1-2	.	CASSLSDFYGYTF	TGTGCCAGCAGCTTAAGTGACTTCTATGGCTACACCTTC
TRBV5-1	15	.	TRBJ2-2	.	CASSFVISSTGELFF	TGCGCCAGCAGCTTCGTCATATCGAGCACCGGGGAGCTGTTTTTT
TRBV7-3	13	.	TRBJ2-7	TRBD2	CASSQSGGYEQYF	TGTGCCAGCAGCCAAAGCGGGGGTTACGAGCAGTACTTC
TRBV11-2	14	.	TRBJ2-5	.	CASSLGLRQETQYF	TGTGCCAGCAGCTTAGGTTTGCGGCAAGAGACCCAGTACTTC
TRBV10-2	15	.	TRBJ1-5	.	CASSGTAGGNQPQHF	TGCGCCAGCAGTGGGACGGCGGGGGGCAATCAGCCCCAGCATTTT
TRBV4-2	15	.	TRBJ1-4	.	CASSQEPGRNEKLFF	TGTGCCAGCAGCCAAGAGCCAGGGAGGAATGAAAAACTGTTTTTT
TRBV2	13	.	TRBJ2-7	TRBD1	CASNLQGAVEQYF	TGTGCCAGCAACCTACAGGGGGCCGTCGAGCAGTACTTC
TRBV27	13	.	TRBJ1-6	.	CASSLHSNSPLHF	TGTGCCAGCAGTTTGCACAGTAATTCACCCCTCCACTTT
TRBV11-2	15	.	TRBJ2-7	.	CASSLGVGPSYEQYF	TGTGCCAGCAGTCTAGGGGTTGGGCCCTCCTACGAGCAGTACTTC
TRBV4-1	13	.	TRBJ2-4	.	CAERGNVDNIQYF	TGCGCCGAACGCGGCAACGTTGATAACATTCAGTACTTC
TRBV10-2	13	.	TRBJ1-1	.	CASSETSATEAFF	TGCGCCAGCAGCGAAACATCCGCCACTGAAGCTTTCTTT
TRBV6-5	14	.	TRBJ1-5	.	CASRSVGFNQPQHF	TGTGCCAGCAGGTCTGTCGGTTTCAATCAGCCCCAGCATTTT
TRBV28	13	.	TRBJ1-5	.	CATETVGNQPQHF	TGTGCCACCGAGACAGTTGGCAATCAGCCCCAGCATTTT
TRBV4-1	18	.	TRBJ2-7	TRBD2	CASSQVPPPSGNAYEQYF	TGCGCCAGCAGCCAAGTTCCGCCCCCTAGCGGGAATGCCTACGAGCAGTACTTC
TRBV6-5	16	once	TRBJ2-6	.	CASSYSPGSGANVLTF	TGTGCCAGCAGTTACTCGCCGGGTTCTGGGGCCAACGTCCTGACTTTC
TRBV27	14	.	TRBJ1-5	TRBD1	CASRTGGSNQPQHF	TGTGCCAGCCGGACAGGTGGAAGCAATCAGCCCCAGCATTTT
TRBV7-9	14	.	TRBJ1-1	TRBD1	CASSDLDRVTEAFF	TGTGCCAGCAGCGATCTGGACAGGGTGACTGAAGCTTTCTTT
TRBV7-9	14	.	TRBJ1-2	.	CASSFLGEGYGYTF	TGTGCCAGCAGCTTCCTAGGGGAGGGCTATGGCTACACCTTC
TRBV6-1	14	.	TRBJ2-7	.	CASSEGRGLYEQYF	TGTGCCAGCAGTGAGGGCAGGGGCCTCTACGAGCAGTACTTC
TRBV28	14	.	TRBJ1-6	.	CASRMGGGNSPLHF	TGTGCCAGCAGGATGGGCGGGGGGAATTCACCCCTCCACTTT
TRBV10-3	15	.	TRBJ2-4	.	CAIVDAGMAKNIQYF	TGTGCCATCGTCGATGCAGGGATGGCCAAAAACATTCAGTACTTC
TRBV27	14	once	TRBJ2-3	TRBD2	CASSWGLAADTQYF	TGTGCCAGCAGTTGGGGACTAGCGGCAGATACGCAGTATTTT
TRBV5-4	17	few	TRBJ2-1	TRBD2	CASSPKLAGVTYNEQFF	TGTGCCAGCAGCCCAAAATTAGCGGGAGTGACCTACAATGAGCAGTTCTTC
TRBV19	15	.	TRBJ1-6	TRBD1	CASSILGTANSPLHF	TGTGCCAGTAGTATCCTCGGGACAGCGAATTCACCCCTCCACTTT
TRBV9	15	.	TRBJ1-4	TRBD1	CASSVVGGVGEKLFF	TGTGCCAGCAGCGTAGTAGGGGGCGTAGGTGAAAAACTGTTTTTT
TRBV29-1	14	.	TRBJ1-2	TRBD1	CSVPPQGGNYGYTF	TGCAGCGTTCCCCCGCAGGGGGGTAACTATGGCTACACCTTC